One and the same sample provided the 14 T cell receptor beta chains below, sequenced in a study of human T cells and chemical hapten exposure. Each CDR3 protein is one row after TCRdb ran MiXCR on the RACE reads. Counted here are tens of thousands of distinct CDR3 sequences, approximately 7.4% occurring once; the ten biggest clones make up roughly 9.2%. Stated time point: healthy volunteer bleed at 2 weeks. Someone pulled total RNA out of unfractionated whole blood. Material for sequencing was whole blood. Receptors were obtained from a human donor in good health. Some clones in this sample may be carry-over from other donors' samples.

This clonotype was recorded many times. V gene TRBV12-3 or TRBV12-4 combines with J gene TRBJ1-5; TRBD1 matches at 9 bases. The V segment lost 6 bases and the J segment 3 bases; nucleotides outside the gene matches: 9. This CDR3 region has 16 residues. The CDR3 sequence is CASSADRGSFNQPQHF. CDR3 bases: TGTGCCAGCAGCGCGGACAGGGGCTCCTTCAATCAGCCCCAGCATTTT.

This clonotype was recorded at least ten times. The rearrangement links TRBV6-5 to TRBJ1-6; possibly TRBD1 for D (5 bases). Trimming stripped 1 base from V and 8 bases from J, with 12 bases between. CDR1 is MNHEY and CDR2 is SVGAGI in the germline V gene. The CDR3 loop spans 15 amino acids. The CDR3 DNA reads TGTGCCAGCAGTTACTGGCAGGGCCCTGATTCACCCCTCCACTTT. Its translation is CASSYWQGPDSPLHF.

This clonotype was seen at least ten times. The DNA of the CDR3 is TGTGCCAGCAGTCACCCTCTAGCGGGAGTCGCAGATACGCAGTATTTT. Protein sequence: CASSHPLAGVADTQYF. V is TRBV27 and J is TRBJ2-3; 10 bases agree with TRBD2. V dropped 5 bases and J dropped 4; count of bases not matched to a gene: 9. Germline V gene data show CDR1 as MNHEY and CDR2 as SMNVEV (reference sequence). This CDR3 is 16 amino acids long.

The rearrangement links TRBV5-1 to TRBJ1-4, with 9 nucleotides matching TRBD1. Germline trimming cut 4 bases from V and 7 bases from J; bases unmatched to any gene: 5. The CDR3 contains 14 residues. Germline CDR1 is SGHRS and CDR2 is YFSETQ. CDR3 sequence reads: CASSPDRGGEKLFF. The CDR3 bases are TGCGCCAGCAGCCCGGACAGGGGAGGTGAAAAACTGTTTTTT.

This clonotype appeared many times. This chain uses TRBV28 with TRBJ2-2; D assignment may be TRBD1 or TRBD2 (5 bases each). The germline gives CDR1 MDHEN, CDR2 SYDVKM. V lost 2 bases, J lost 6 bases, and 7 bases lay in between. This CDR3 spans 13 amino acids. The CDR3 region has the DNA TGTGCCAGCAGTTTAAGGGACGCCGGGGAGCTGTTTTTT. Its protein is CASSLRDAGELFF.

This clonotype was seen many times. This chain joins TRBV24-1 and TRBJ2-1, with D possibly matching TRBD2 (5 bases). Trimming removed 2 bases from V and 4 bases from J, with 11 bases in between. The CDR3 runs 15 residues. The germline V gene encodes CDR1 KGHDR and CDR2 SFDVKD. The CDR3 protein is CATSDSWTAYNEQFF. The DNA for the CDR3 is TGTGCCACCAGTGATTCCTGGACTGCTTACAATGAGCAGTTCTTC.

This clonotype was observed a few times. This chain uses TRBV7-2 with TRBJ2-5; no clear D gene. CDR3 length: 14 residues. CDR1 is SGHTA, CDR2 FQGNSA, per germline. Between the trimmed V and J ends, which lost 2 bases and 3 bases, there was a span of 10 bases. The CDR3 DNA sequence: TGTGCCAGCAGCTTAATGCGTTCCGAAGAGACCCAGTACTTC. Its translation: CASSLMRSEETQYF.

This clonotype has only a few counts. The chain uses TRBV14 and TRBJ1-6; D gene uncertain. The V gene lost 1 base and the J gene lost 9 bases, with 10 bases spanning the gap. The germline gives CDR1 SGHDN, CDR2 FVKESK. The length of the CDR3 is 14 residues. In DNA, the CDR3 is TGTGCCAGCAGCCAAGCTGGGTTGGGTTCACCCCTCCACTTT. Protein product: CASSQAGLGSPLHF.

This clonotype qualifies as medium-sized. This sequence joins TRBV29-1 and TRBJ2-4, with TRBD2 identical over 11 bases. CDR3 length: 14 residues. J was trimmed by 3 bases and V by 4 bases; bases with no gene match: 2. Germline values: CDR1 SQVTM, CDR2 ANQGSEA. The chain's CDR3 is CSVGTSGFKNIQYF. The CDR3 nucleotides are TGCAGCGTTGGGACTAGCGGGTTCAAAAACATTCAGTACTTC.

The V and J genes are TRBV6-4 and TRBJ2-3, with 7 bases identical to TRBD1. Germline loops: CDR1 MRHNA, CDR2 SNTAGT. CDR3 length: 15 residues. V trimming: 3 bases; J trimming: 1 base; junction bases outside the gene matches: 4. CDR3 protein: CASSEEQGGTDTQYF. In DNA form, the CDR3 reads TGTGCCAGCAGTGAAGAGCAGGGGGGCACAGATACGCAGTATTTT.

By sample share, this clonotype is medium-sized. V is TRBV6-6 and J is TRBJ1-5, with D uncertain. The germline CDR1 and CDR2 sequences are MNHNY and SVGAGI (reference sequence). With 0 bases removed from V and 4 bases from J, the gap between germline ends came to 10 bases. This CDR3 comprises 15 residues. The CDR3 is CASSYSNGLNQPQHF. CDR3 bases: TGTGCCAGCAGTTACTCTAATGGGCTAAATCAGCCCCAGCATTTT.

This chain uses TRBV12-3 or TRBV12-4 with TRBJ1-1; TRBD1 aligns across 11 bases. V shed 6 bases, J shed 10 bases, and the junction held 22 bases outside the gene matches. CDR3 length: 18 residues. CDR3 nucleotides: TGTGCCAGCAGGCGACTTTATCCGGGACAGGGGGTTGGCCGAGGAGCTTTCTTT. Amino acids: CASRRLYPGQGVGRGAFF.

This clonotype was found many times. The CDR3 loop reads CSAQDMKEETQYF. Written as DNA, the CDR3 is TGCAGTGCTCAAGATATGAAGGAAGAGACCCAGTACTTC. The gene calls are TRBV20-1 and TRBJ2-5; D uncertain. V lost 5 bases to trimming and J lost 3 bases, with 13 bases between them. Per the germline V gene, CDR1 is DFQATT and CDR2 is SNEGSKA (reference sequence). The CDR3 sequence is 13 residues long.

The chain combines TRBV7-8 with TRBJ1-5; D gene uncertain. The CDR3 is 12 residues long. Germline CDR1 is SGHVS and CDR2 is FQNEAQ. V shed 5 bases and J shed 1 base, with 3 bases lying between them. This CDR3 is CASSKSNQPQHF. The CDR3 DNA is TGTGCCAGCAGCAAAAGCAATCAGCCCCAGCATTTT.